The TCR beta chain described here comes from a study of blood T cells in healthy people across ages. Study-level points and caveats: TCR beta diversity, measured per million T cells, fell in a roughly linear way with age. Researchers said unsorted PBMCs prevented a conclusive naive versus antigen-experienced comparison.

The CDR3 length is 18 residues. The germline gives CDR1 MGHRA, CDR2 YSYEKL. Notes on this clonotype: Its target is unknown. Relative to the germline gene, one junction end is altered; a read error may explain this.

A second PCR, run for roughly 7 to 11 cycles, used a sample-barcoded 5' primer plus a J-beta primer mix. Sequencing of every sample gave 2.5 million or more CDR3-containing paired-end reads. MiXCR, applied by TCRdb to the 5' RACE reads, yields one record per CDR3 protein. The table includes about 1.6 million distinct CDR3 sequences, 34% detected once. Healthy Caucasian individuals from Russia aged roughly 6 to 90 served as donors. This clonotype was sampled from a woman aged 30 to 39 in good health. J is TRBJ1-5 and V is TRBV4-1; 8 bases are a match to TRBD1. The sample taken for sequencing was blood. This CDR3 reads CASSQDQYRDRKNRPQHF. In DNA form, the CDR3 reads TGCGCCAGCAGCCAAGATCAGTACCGGGACAGGAAAAATCGGCCCCAGCATTTT.